This entry lists 31 T cell receptor beta chains sequenced from one sample in a study of blood T cell repertoires in COVID-19. The data were produced by immunoSEQ multiplex PCR, yet TCRdb's version contains in-frame clones alone and is incomplete. The sample includes approximately 160,000 clones, around four fifths of them seen just once. Sequencing was performed on peripheral blood. These receptor sequences come from a woman aged 60-75 years with acute or convalescent COVID-19.

V gene TRBV18 combines with J gene TRBJ2-5; D call uncertain. V gave up 4 bases and J gave up 0 bases, with 6 bases separating them. The germline gives CDR1 KGHSH, CDR2 LQKENI. This CDR3 has 13 amino acids. CDR3 sequence: CASSHRDQETQYF. The CDR3 DNA is TGTGCCAGCTCACACCGGGACCAAGAGACCCAGTACTTC.

V and J are TRBV19 and TRBJ1-1, with D unclear. Trimming left V 3 bases short and J 5 bases short, with 13 bases between. Looked up from germline, CDR1 is LNHDA and CDR2 is SQIVND (reference sequence). The CDR3 covers 14 residues. In nucleotides, the CDR3 is TGTGCCAGTAGTATCCGTCCCGGAGGGACTGAAGCTTTCTTT. Encoded protein: CASSIRPGGTEAFF.

This clone came up a few times. The CDR3 DNA sequence: TGTGCCAGCAGCTTGGAAGAGTCGTACGAGCAGTACTTC. Translating it yields CASSLEESYEQYF. The rearrangement links TRBV5-5 to TRBJ2-7, with D unresolved. CDR1 and CDR2 from the germline V gene are SGHKS and YYEKEE (reference sequence). Trimming took off 0 bases at V and 4 bases at J, with 8 bases between the two ends. This CDR3 is built from 13 residues.

This chain uses TRBV6-5 with TRBJ1-6; D unresolved. Germline CDR1 reads MNHEY; CDR2 reads SVGAGI. The CDR3 spans 16 residues. The V gene lost 4 bases and the J gene lost 5 bases, with 15 bases spanning the gap. The CDR3 region is CASSSGSFTNNSPLHF. The CDR3 DNA reads TGTGCCAGCAGTTCCGGATCCTTCACTAATAATTCACCCCTCCACTTT.

The chain uses TRBV28 and TRBJ2-1; 9 bases are shared with TRBD1. After removal of 7 bases from V and 9 bases from J, the junction contained 13 bases not matched to a gene. The CDR3 has 15 residues. The germline V gene encodes CDR1 MDHEN and CDR2 SYDVKM. DNA of the CDR3: TGTGCCAGCATCCGGGACAGGGCCTCTGTTGGTGAGCAGTTCTTC. This gives the protein CASIRDRASVGEQFF.

The V gene is TRBV19, the J gene TRBJ1-2, with a tentative D call TRBD1 (6 bases). The germline V gene has CDR1 LNHDA and CDR2 SQIVND (reference sequence). The CDR3 runs to 14 residues. The V end was cut by 3 bases, the J end by 7 bases, with 15 bases between. The CDR3 DNA follows: TGTGCCAGTAGTATCCCCGCAGGGGCGGGTGGCTACACCTTC. It is translated as CASSIPAGAGGYTF.

The count of this clone is one. This chain uses TRBV25-1 with TRBJ1-1; D is ambiguous. This CDR3 comprises 15 residues. The germline CDR1 and CDR2 sequences are MGHDK and SYGVNS. Trimming pared 1 base from V and 4 bases from J, leaving 13 bases between. The CDR3 bases are TGTGCCAGCAGTGAATTCCGGCAGGTGCCCACTGAAGCTTTCTTT. Encoded protein: CASSEFRQVPTEAFF.

CDR3 in DNA: TGTGCCAGTAGTACCGGGACAGGCGGATATGGCTACACCTTC. Translated, it gives CASSTGTGGYGYTF. V is TRBV19 and J is TRBJ1-2; 8 bases align to TRBD1. The germline V gene has CDR1 LNHDA and CDR2 SQIVND (reference sequence). Germline trimming cut 4 bases from V and 5 bases from J; bases unmatched to any gene: 6. This CDR3 contains 14 residues.

The chain carries TRBV7-9 and TRBJ2-2, with a tentative D call TRBD2 (6 bases). Germline V gene sequence: CDR1 SEHNR, CDR2 FQNEAQ (reference sequence). V lost 5 bases to trimming and J lost 6 bases, with 22 bases between them. The CDR3 has 17 residues. The CDR3 sequence: CASSAGLGPLRAGELFF. CDR3 nucleotides: TGTGCCAGCAGCGCGGGGCTGGGGCCCCTGAGAGCCGGGGAGCTGTTTTTT.

The V and J genes are TRBV9 and TRBJ2-5, with a weak D call TRBD1 (7 bases). Germline V gene lookup returns CDR1 SGDLS and CDR2 YYNGEE. V lost 5 bases to trimming and J lost 4 bases, with 15 bases between them. CDR3 length equals 14 residues. DNA for the CDR3: TGTGCCAGCAGTGCAGGGGGGCTTCGAGAGACCCAGTACTTC. It encodes CASSAGGLRETQYF.

This sequence joins TRBV6-5 and TRBJ1-1; D not resolved. The germline V and J ends were trimmed by 7 bases and 1 base, with 13 bases remaining between them. Per germline, CDR1 MNHEY and CDR2 SVGAGI. The CDR3 is 14 amino acids. Here the CDR3 reads CASTPPGGNTEAFF. The CDR3 DNA reads TGTGCCAGCACCCCCCCGGGAGGGAACACTGAAGCTTTCTTT.

This clone showed up just once. The CDR3 DNA is TGCGCCAGCAGCTTGGCCTCCAGTAGGACTGTCTCCTACGAGCAGTACTTC. This codes for CASSLASSRTVSYEQYF. This chain connects TRBV5-1 to TRBJ2-7; maybe TRBD2 (5 bases). This CDR3 comprises 17 residues. In germline, CDR1 is SGHRS, CDR2 YFSETQ. V lost 0 bases, J lost 0 bases, and 16 bases lay in between. The whole variable domain, remainder taken from reference TRBV5-1 and TRBJ2-7, is KAGVTQTPRYLIKTRGQQVTLSCSPISGHRSVSWYQQTPGQGLQFLFEYFSETQRNKGNFPGRFSGRQFSNSRSEMNVSTLELGDSALYLCASSLASSRTVSYEQYFGPGTRLTVT.

In its sample, this clone was seen many times. V and J are TRBV5-1 and TRBJ1-3, with 8 bases fitting TRBD1. The CDR3 consists of 16 residues. Germline lookup yields CDR1 SGHRS and CDR2 YFSETQ. The V and J ends lost 1 base and 0 bases, in that order; junction bases with no gene match: 3. As DNA, the CDR3 is TGCGCCAGCAGCTTGTACAGGGGGAGCTCTGGAAACACCATATATTTT. This translates into CASSLYRGSSGNTIYF.

The rearrangement links TRBV7-3 to TRBJ2-6; weak D call: TRBD1 (5 bases). The V end was cut by 5 bases, the J end by 0 bases, with 8 bases between. CDR3 length equals 15 residues. The germline gives CDR1 SGHTA, CDR2 FQGTGA. CDR3 DNA: TGTGCCAGCAGCAAAGACAGCTCTGGGGCCAACGTCCTGACTTTC. Protein product: CASSKDSSGANVLTF.

The V gene is TRBV6-6, the J gene TRBJ1-5, with 8 positions matching TRBD1. With V trimmed by 6 bases and J by 5 bases, 12 bases remained unmatched. This CDR3 is built from 16 residues. In germline, CDR1 is MNHNY, CDR2 SVGAGI (reference sequence). The CDR3 bases are TGTGCCAGCAGCAGCTTGGACAGGGTAGGGGATCAGCCCCAGCATTTT. Protein sequence: CASSSLDRVGDQPQHF.

The V gene is TRBV11-2, the J gene TRBJ1-5, with TRBD1 as a possible D gene (5 bases). The germline CDR1 and CDR2 sequences are SGHAT and FQNNGV. The CDR3 extends over 15 amino acids. The germline V and J ends were trimmed by 5 bases and 2 bases, with 13 bases remaining between them. The CDR3: CASSPGGTGNQPQHF. The DNA of the CDR3 is TGTGCCAGCAGCCCGGGGGGGACGGGCAATCAGCCCCAGCATTTT.

V gene TRBV28 combines with J gene TRBJ2-1; 7 bases match TRBD2. The CDR3 sequence is 14 residues long. Germline V gene lookup returns CDR1 MDHEN and CDR2 SYDVKM. After removal of 10 bases from V and 7 bases from J, the junction contained 13 bases not matched to a gene. The CDR3 bases are TGTGCCACCCTTCGGACTAGATTTCTAAATGAGCAGTTCTTC. It yields the protein CATLRTRFLNEQFF. Using reference TRBV28 and TRBJ2-1 for the parts outside the CDR3, the full variable domain is DVKVTQSSRYLVKRTGEKVFLECVQDMDHENMFWYRQDPGLGLRLIYFSYDVKMKEKGDIPEGYSVSREKKERFSLILESASTNQTSMYLCATLRTRFLNEQFFGPGTRLTVL.

This clone was observed a few times. The rearrangement links TRBV24-1 to TRBJ1-4; 9 bases are shared with TRBD1. With 12 bases clipped from V and 7 bases from J, the junction kept 11 bases outside the gene matches. The CDR3 is 14 residues long. The V gene's germline CDR1 is KGHDR and CDR2 SFDVKD. This chain's CDR3 is CAPSYRGRVEKLFF. In DNA, the CDR3 is TGTGCCCCTTCCTACAGGGGGCGCGTTGAAAAACTGTTTTTT.

The V and J genes are TRBV10-3 and TRBJ1-1; 7 nucleotides agree with TRBD1. The CDR3 extends over 15 amino acids. The germline V gene encodes CDR1 ENHRY and CDR2 SYGVKD. V was clipped by 0 bases and J by 3 bases; unmatched bases: 4. The CDR3: CAISESGRGDTEAFF. DNA for the CDR3: TGTGCCATCAGTGAGTCTGGCAGGGGGGACACTGAAGCTTTCTTT.

This chain connects TRBV5-4 to TRBJ2-7; 7 bases agree with TRBD1. V gave up 1 base and J gave up 2 bases; unmatched junction bases: 18. The germline gives CDR1 SGHNT, CDR2 YYREEE (reference sequence). The CDR3 runs to 19 residues. This CDR3 reads CASSLMSRMVQGPTYEQYF. CDR3 coding DNA: TGTGCCAGCAGCTTGATGAGTCGAATGGTACAGGGGCCTACCTACGAGCAGTACTTC.

The chain joins TRBV7-3 to TRBJ2-2; D is unresolved. Germline loops: CDR1 SGHTA, CDR2 FQGTGA. V was cut by 5 bases and J by 0 bases, with 7 bases left in between. The CDR3 consists of 14 residues. CDR3 nucleotides: TGTGCCAGCAGCCCGACACCGAACACCGGGGAGCTGTTTTTT. This codes for CASSPTPNTGELFF.

The chain has TRBV5-1 and TRBJ2-1, with a tentative D call TRBD1 (6 bases). The germline V gene encodes CDR1 SGHRS and CDR2 YFSETQ. The V and J ends lost 4 bases and 0 bases respectively, with 14 bases between them. This CDR3 is built from 16 residues. The CDR3 nucleotides are TGCGCCAGCAGCCTAAGGGGACAACCCTCCTACAATGAGCAGTTCTTC. Its translation is CASSLRGQPSYNEQFF.

Details on this clone: One junction end disagrees with the germline gene, perhaps due to a read error. This sequence joins TRBV11-2 and TRBJ2-5; 16 nucleotides align to TRBD2. The germline CDR1 and CDR2 sequences are SGHAT and FQNNGV. CDR3 length: 14 residues. CDR3 DNA: TGTGCCAGCAGCCTCGGGACTAGCGGGGGGGCTTGGGACTTC. Translating gives CASSLGTSGGAWDF.

The chain is built from TRBV7-9 and TRBJ1-4; 9 positions agree with TRBD1. The germline V gene encodes CDR1 SEHNR and CDR2 FQNEAQ (reference sequence). There are 15 residues in the CDR3. After removal of 5 bases from V and 8 bases from J, the junction contained 9 bases not matched to a gene. For the CDR3, the DNA is TGTGCCAGCAGCCGTGGGACAGGGATGGGAGAAAAACTGTTTTTT. Translating it yields CASSRGTGMGEKLFF.

The J gene is TRBJ2-4, the V gene TRBV7-2; D gene ambiguous. CDR1 is SGHTA, CDR2 FQGNSA, per germline. This CDR3 is 17 amino acids long. The V and J ends lost 5 bases and 0 bases respectively, with 17 bases between them. The CDR3 region is CASSPDGAPLAKNIQYF. CDR3 DNA: TGTGCCAGCAGCCCGGATGGAGCGCCTCTAGCCAAAAACATTCAGTACTTC.

This clone was seen only a few times. This rearrangement joins TRBV3-1 (or the pseudogene TRBV3-2) to TRBJ1-1; D is perhaps TRBD1 (6 bases). Germline CDR1 reads LGHDT; CDR2 reads YNNKEL (reference sequence). Deletions cut 2 bases from V and 1 base from J, with 11 bases between. The CDR3 contains 15 residues. The CDR3: CASSQRQVTNTEAFF. In DNA, the CDR3 is TGTGCCAGCAGCCAACGACAGGTTACGAACACTGAAGCTTTCTTT.

This clone was observed a handful of times. The rearrangement links TRBV24-1 to TRBJ2-3, with D perhaps matching TRBD1 (6 bases). Germline CDR1 and CDR2: KGHDR and SFDVKD. V was clipped by 5 bases and J by 2 bases, with 10 bases between them. This CDR3 is 14 amino acids long. The CDR3 nucleotides are TGTGCCACCAGTGCTAACAGGGACACAGATACGCAGTATTTT. Translated: CATSANRDTDTQYF.

This clone has a handful of counts. This chain connects TRBV9 to TRBJ2-6, with 8 bases aligning to TRBD2. The germline V gene has CDR1 SGDLS and CDR2 YYNGEE. The CDR3 length is 15 residues. With 4 bases clipped from V and 2 bases from J, the junction kept 2 bases outside the gene matches. In nucleotides, the CDR3 is TGTGCCAGCAGCACCGGGGGGGCTGGGGCCAACGTCCTGACTTTC. This sequence encodes CASSTGGAGANVLTF.

The CDR3 reads CASRSGNSPLHF. The CDR3 bases are TGTGCCAGTAGGTCGGGGAATTCACCCCTCCACTTT. V gene TRBV19 combines with J gene TRBJ1-6; the D is unclear. Germline V gives CDR1 LNHDA, CDR2 SQIVND (reference sequence). The CDR3 runs 12 residues. Trimming removed 6 bases from V and 7 bases from J, with 7 bases in between.

A single count supports this clone. The genes are TRBV7-2 and TRBJ1-5, with 7 bases matching TRBD1. The CDR3 consists of 15 residues. V dropped 1 base and J dropped 4; count of bases not matched to a gene: 4. In germline, CDR1 is SGHTA, CDR2 FQGNSA. In DNA, the CDR3 is TGTGCCAGCAGCTTAGGGGGACAGCAAAATCAGCCCCAGCATTTT. Amino acids: CASSLGGQQNQPQHF. Full variable domain (rest looked up from reference TRBV7-2 and TRBJ1-5): GAGVSQSPSNKVTEKGKDVELRCDPISGHTALYWYRQSLGQGLEFLIYFQGNSAPDKSGLPSDRFSAERTGGSVSTLTIQRTQQEDSAVYLCASSLGGQQNQPQHFGDGTRLSIL.

The chain recombines TRBV2 with TRBJ2-1; 8 bases align to TRBD1. Per the germline V gene, CDR1 is SNHLY and CDR2 is FYNNEI. This CDR3 has 14 residues. Trimming cost V 5 bases and J 12 bases; bases outside gene matches: 12. CDR3: CASSPGTGNWRQFF. CDR3 DNA sequence: TGTGCCAGCAGTCCCGGGACAGGAAATTGGAGGCAGTTCTTC. Full variable domain (rest looked up from reference TRBV2 and TRBJ2-1): EPEVTQTPSHQVTQMGQEVILRCVPISNHLYFYWYRQILGQKVEFLVSFYNNEISEKSEIFDDQFSVERPDGSNFTLKIRSTKLEDSAMYFCASSPGTGNWRQFFGPGTRLTVL.